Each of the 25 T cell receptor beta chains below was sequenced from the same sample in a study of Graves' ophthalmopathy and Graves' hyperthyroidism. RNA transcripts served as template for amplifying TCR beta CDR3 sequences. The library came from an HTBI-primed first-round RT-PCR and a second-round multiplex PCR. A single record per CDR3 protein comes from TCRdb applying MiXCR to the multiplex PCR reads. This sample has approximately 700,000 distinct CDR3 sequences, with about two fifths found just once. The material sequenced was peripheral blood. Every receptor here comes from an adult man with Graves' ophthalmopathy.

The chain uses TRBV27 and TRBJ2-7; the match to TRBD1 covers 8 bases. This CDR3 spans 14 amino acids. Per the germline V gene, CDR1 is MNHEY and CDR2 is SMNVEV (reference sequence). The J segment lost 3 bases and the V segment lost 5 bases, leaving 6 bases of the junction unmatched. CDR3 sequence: CASSPRTGLYEQYF. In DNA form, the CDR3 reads TGTGCCAGCAGTCCCCGGACAGGGCTCTACGAGCAGTACTTC.

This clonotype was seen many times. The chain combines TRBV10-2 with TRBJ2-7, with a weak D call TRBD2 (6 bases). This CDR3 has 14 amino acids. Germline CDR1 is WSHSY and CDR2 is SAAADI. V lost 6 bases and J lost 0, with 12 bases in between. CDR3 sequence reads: CASRLAGSSYEQYF. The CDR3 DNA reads TGCGCCAGCAGGTTGGCGGGGAGCTCCTACGAGCAGTACTTC.

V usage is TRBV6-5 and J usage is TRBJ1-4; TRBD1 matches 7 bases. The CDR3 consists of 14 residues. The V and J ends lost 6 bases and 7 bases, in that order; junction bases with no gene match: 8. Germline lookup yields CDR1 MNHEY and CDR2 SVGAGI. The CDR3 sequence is CASRPQGVGEKLFF. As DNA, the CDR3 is TGTGCCAGCAGACCCCAGGGGGTCGGTGAAAAACTGTTTTTT.

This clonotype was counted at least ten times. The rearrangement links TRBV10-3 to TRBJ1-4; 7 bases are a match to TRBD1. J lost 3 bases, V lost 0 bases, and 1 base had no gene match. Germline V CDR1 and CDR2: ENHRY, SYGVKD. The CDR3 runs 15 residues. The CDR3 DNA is TGTGCCATCAGTGAGTCGGACAGGCCTAATGAAAAACTGTTTTTT. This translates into CAISESDRPNEKLFF.

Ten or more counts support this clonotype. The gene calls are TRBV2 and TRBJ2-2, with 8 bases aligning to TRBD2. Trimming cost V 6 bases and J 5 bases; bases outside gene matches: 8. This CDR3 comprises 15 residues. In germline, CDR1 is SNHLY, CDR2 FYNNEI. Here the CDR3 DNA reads TGTGCCAGCAGAGACCGGACTAGCCTGACCGGGGAGCTGTTTTTT. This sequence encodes CASRDRTSLTGELFF.

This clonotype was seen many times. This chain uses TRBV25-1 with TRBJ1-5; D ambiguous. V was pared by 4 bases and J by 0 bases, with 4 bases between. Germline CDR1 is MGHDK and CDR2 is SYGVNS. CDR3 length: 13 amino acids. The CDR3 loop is CASSGGSNQPQHF. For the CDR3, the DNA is TGTGCCAGCAGTGGCGGTAGCAATCAGCCCCAGCATTTT.

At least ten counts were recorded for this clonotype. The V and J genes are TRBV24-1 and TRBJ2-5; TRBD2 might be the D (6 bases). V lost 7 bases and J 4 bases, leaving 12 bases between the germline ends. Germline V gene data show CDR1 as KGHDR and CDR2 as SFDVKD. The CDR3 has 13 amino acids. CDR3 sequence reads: CATSSREGETQYF. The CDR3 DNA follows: TGTGCCACCAGCTCGCGGGAAGGAGAGACCCAGTACTTC.

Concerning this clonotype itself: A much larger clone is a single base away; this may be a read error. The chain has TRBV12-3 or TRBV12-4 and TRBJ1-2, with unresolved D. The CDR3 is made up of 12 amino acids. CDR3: CTSNTEGYGYTF. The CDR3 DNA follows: TGTACCAGCAACACCGAAGGCTATGGCTACACCTTC.

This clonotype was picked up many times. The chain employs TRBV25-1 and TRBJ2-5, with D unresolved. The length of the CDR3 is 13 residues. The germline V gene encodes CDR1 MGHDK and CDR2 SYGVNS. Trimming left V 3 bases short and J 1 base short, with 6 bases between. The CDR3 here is CASSDRSQETQYF. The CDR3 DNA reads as TGTGCCAGCAGTGACCGCAGCCAAGAGACCCAGTACTTC. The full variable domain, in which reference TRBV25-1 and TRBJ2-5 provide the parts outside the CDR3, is EADIYQTPRYLVIGTGKKITLECSQTMGHDKMYWYQQDPGMELHLIHYSYGVNSTEKGDLSSESTVSRIRTEHFPLTLESARPSHTSQYLCASSDRSQETQYFGPGTRLLVL.

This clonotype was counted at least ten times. Here the CDR3 reads CSVRDSSYEQYF. CDR3 bases: TGCAGCGTGCGGGACAGTTCCTACGAGCAGTACTTC. V is TRBV29-1 and J is TRBJ2-7, with a weak D call TRBD1 (7 bases). The germline CDR1 and CDR2 sequences are SQVTM and ANQGSEA. CDR3 length: 12 amino acids. Trimming took off 6 bases at V and 1 base at J, with 10 bases between the two ends.

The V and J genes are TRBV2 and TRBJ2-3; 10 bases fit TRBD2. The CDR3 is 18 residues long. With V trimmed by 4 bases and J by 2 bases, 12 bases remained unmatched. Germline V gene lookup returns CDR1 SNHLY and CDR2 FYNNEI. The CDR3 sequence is CASSVAGGSTDSTDTQYF. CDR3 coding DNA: TGTGCCAGCAGTGTAGCGGGGGGCTCCACCGATTCCACAGATACGCAGTATTTT.

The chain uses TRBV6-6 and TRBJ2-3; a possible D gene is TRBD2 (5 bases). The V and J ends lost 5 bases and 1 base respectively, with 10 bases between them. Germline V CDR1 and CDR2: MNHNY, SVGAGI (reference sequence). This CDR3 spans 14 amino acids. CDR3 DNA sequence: TGTGCCAGCAGTCCTCGGACTGGCACAGATACGCAGTATTTT. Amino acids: CASSPRTGTDTQYF.

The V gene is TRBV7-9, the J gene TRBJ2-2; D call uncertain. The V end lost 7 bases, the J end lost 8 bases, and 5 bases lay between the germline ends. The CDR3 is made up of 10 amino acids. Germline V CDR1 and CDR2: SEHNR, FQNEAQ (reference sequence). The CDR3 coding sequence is TGTGCCAGCAAAAGAGGGGAGCTGTTTTTT. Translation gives CASKRGELFF.

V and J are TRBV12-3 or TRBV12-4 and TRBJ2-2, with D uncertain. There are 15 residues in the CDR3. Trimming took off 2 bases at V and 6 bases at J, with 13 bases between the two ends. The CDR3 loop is CASSLSWNSSGELFF. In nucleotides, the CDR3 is TGTGCCAGCAGTTTATCGTGGAATTCTTCCGGGGAGCTGTTTTTT.

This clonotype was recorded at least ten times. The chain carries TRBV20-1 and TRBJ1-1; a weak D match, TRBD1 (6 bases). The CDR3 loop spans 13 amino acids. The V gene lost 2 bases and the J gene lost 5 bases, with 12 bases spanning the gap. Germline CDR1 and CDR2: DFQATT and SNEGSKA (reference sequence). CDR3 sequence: CSARSQGRTEAFF. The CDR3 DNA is TGCAGTGCTAGATCTCAGGGGAGGACTGAAGCTTTCTTT.

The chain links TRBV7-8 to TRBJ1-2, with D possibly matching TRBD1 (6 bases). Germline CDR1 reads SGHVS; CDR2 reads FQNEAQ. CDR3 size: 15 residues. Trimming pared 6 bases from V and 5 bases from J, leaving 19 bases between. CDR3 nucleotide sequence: TGTGCCAGCAGTGAAGGGGGAAACGGTCGGTATGGCTACACCTTC. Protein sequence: CASSEGGNGRYGYTF.

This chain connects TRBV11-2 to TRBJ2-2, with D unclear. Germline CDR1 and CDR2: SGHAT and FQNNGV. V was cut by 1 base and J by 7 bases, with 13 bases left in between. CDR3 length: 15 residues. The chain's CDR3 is CASSLGRVIGGELFF. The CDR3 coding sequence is TGTGCCAGCAGCTTAGGGAGAGTAATTGGCGGGGAGCTGTTTTTT.

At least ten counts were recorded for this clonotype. The CDR3 loop reads CASSLSAGAYNSPLHF. The CDR3 coding sequence is TGTGCCAGCAGCTTATCGGCAGGGGCCTATAATTCACCCCTCCACTTT. The chain is built from TRBV7-8 and TRBJ1-6; possibly TRBD1 for D (6 bases). This CDR3 spans 16 amino acids. V was pared by 2 bases and J by 2 bases, with 10 bases between. CDR1 and CDR2 (germline): SGHVS, FQNEAQ.

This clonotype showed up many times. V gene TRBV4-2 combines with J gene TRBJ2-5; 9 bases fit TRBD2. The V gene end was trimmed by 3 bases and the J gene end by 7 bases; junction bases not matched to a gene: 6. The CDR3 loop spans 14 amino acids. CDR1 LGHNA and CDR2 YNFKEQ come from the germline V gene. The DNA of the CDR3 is TGTGCCAGCAGCCAGGGGACTAGCCGGGGGACCCAGTACTTC. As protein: CASSQGTSRGTQYF.

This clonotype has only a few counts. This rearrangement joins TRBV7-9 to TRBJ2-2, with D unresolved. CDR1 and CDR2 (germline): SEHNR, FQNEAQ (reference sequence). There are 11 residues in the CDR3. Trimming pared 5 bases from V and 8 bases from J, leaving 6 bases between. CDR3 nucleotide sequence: TGTGCCAGCAGCCCCCGGGGGGAGCTGTTTTTT. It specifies CASSPRGELFF.

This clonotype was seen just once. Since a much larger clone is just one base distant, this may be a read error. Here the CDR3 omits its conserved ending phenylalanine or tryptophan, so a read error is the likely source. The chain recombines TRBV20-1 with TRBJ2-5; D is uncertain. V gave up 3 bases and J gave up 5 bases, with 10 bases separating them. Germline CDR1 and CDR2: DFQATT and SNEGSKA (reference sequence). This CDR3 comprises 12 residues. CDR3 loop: CSASHLGETQYC. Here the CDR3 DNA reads TGCAGTGCTAGCCACTTAGGGGAGACCCAGTACTGC.

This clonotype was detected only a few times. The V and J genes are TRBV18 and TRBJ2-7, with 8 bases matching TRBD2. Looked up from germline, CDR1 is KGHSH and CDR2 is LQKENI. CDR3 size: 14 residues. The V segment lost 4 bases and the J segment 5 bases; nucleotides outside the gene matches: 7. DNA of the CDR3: TGTGCCAGCTCACTGGGACTAGGTGGGAACGAGCAGTACTTC. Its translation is CASSLGLGGNEQYF.

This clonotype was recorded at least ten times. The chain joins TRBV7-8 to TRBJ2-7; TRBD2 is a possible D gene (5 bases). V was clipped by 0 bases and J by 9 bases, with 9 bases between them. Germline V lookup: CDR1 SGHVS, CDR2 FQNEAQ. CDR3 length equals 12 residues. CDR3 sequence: CASSLATTGQYF. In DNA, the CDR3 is TGTGCCAGCAGCTTAGCGACTACGGGGCAGTACTTC.

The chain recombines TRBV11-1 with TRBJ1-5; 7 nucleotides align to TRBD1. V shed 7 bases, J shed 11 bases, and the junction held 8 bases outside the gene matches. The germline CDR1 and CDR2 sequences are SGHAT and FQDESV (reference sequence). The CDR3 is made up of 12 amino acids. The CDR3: CASTTGEETQHF. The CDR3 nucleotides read TGTGCCAGCACCACAGGGGAAGAGACCCAGCATTTT.

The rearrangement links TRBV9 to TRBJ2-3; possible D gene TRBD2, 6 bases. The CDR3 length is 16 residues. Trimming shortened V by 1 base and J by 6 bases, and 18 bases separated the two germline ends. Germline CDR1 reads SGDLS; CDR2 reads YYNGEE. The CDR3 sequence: CASSVSRGGVSDTQYF. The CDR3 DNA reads TGTGCCAGCAGCGTAAGTAGGGGAGGCGTAAGTGATACGCAGTATTTT.